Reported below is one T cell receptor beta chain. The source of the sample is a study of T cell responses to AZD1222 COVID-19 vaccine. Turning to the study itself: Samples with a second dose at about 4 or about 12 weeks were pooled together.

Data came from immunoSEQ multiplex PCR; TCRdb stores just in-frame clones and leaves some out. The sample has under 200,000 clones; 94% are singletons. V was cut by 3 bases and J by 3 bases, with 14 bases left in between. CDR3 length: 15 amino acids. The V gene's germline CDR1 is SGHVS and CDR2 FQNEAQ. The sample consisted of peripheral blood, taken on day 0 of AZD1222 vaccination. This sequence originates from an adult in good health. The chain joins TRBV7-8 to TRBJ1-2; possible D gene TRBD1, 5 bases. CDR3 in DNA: TGTGCCAGCAGCTTGGACGGCCGAGGGGACTATGGCTACACCTTC. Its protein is CASSLDGRGDYGYTF.